These 14 T cell receptor beta chains were sequenced from one sample in a study of cytomegalovirus exposure and HLA in healthy donors. This PCR relied on a set of 60 Vbeta primers and 13 Jbeta primers. Profiling relied on immunoSEQ multiplex PCR, and the TCRdb table lists in-frame clones only, not all of them. The data contain approximately 140,000 clones, 70% to 80% of them seen just once; the ten biggest clones take up 3.9%. The sample taken for sequencing was PBMCs. Receptors were obtained from a man between 18 and 29 years old in good health and CMV-seronegative.

The chain is built from TRBV10-1 and TRBJ2-5, with 7 positions matching TRBD1. After removal of 3 bases from V and 0 bases from J, the junction contained 7 bases not matched to a gene. CDR3 length: 16 residues. Germline V gene sequence: CDR1 WNHNN, CDR2 SYGVQD (reference sequence). In nucleotides, the CDR3 is TGCGCCAGCAGTGACGAACAGGGGACGTACCAAGAGACCCAGTACTTC. This encodes CASSDEQGTYQETQYF.

In nucleotides, the CDR3 is TGTGCCTGGAGGACAGGGGGCAGTGTCCAGTACTTC. Its protein product is CAWRTGGSVQYF. The chain recombines TRBV30 with TRBJ2-5; 10 bases are shared with TRBD1. CDR1 is GTSNPN, CDR2 SVGIG, per germline (reference sequence). The CDR3 consists of 12 residues. Trimming at V came to 3 bases and at J to 10 bases, leaving 5 bases not matched to a gene.

The rearrangement joins TRBV7-9 to TRBJ2-5; TRBD2 matches at 7 bases. This CDR3 spans 15 amino acids. V lost 0 bases to trimming and J lost 8 bases; unmatched junction nucleotides: 9. Germline CDR1 is SEHNR and CDR2 is FQNEAQ (reference sequence). The CDR3 protein is CASSLAQTAGLTQYF. CDR3 DNA: TGTGCCAGCAGCTTAGCGCAGACAGCGGGACTCACCCAGTACTTC. The full variable domain, completed using reference TRBV7-9 and TRBJ2-5, is DTGVSQNPRHKITKRGQNVTFRCDPISEHNRLYWYRQTLGQGPEFLTYFQNEAQLEKSRLLSDRFSAERPKGSFSTLEIQRTEQGDSAMYLCASSLAQTAGLTQYFGPGTRLLVL.

CDR3 DNA sequence: TGTGCCAGCACTCAATTTCCGGGACAGGGTTGGGATGAGCAGTTCTTC. It translates to CASTQFPGQGWDEQFF. This chain links TRBV6-4 with TRBJ2-1; 9 nucleotides line up with TRBD1. V lost 7 bases, J lost 8 bases, and 15 bases stayed unmatched. The V gene's germline CDR1 is MRHNA and CDR2 SNTAGT. The CDR3 is made up of 16 amino acids.

V and J are TRBV21-1 and TRBJ2-7; the table's D gene call, TRBD2, was not cross checked with the DNA. TRBV21-1 is a pseudogene locus. This CDR3 region has 13 residues. The CDR3 sequence is CASRPVAPYEQYF. In DNA, the CDR3 is TGTGCCAGCAGGCCTGTAGCGCCCTACGAGCAGTACTTC.

The V call is TRBV2, the J call TRBJ1-1; no clear D. V lost 5 bases and J 0 bases, leaving 19 bases between the germline ends. The CDR3 sequence is 17 residues long. Germline-derived CDR1 and CDR2 are SNHLY and FYNNEI. The CDR3 loop is CASSLPGTETMNTEAFF. The CDR3 DNA reads as TGTGCCAGCAGTCTACCCGGAACAGAAACCATGAACACTGAAGCTTTCTTT.

V usage is TRBV30 and J usage is TRBJ2-3; 7 bases line up with TRBD1. Per germline, CDR1 GTSNPN and CDR2 SVGIG (reference sequence). V shed 4 bases and J 0 bases; nucleotides not matched to a gene: 4. This CDR3 contains 14 residues. CDR3 region: CAWTGGTSTDTQYF. CDR3 nucleotide sequence: TGTGCCTGGACAGGGGGTACTAGCACAGATACGCAGTATTTT.

The chain recombines TRBV18 with TRBJ1-4, with 8 bases aligning to TRBD1. CDR3 size: 15 residues. V lost 2 bases and J lost 5; bases outside the gene matches: 4. CDR1 is KGHSH, CDR2 LQKENI, per germline. This CDR3 is CASSPGTGGNEKLFF. Here the CDR3 DNA reads TGTGCCAGCTCACCAGGGACAGGTGGCAATGAAAAACTGTTTTTT.

The genes are TRBV10-2 and TRBJ2-3; D is perhaps TRBD1 (5 bases). Deletions cut 4 bases from V and 5 bases from J, with 13 bases between. The CDR3 runs to 14 residues. Germline V gene sequence: CDR1 WSHSY, CDR2 SAAADI. DNA of the CDR3: TGCGCCAGCAGTGGCCCAGGGCGATTAGATACGCAGTATTTT. Encoded protein: CASSGPGRLDTQYF.

This sequence joins TRBV6-5 and TRBJ2-3; 10 bases line up with TRBD2. CDR1 and CDR2 from the germline V gene are MNHEY and SVGAGI. This CDR3 comprises 14 residues. Trimming at V came to 6 bases and at J to 8 bases, leaving 8 bases not matched to a gene. The CDR3 DNA is TGTGCCAGCAGGGGGGGACTAGCGTCTGGTACGCAGTATTTT. It yields the protein CASRGGLASGTQYF.

The sample holds one count of this clone. This rearrangement joins TRBV6-6 to TRBJ2-7; TRBD1 aligns across 8 bases. The junction had 3 bases not matched to a gene; V was cut back by 6 bases and J by 5 bases. CDR1 is MNHNY and CDR2 is SVGAGI in the germline V gene (reference sequence). The CDR3 runs to 12 residues. The CDR3: CASSRDRNEQYF. CDR3 bases: TGTGCCAGCAGCAGGGACAGGAACGAGCAGTACTTC.

The chain uses TRBV19 and TRBJ1-5; TRBD1 aligns across 9 bases. Germline-derived CDR1 and CDR2 are LNHDA and SQIVND (reference sequence). V gave up 8 bases and J gave up 6 bases; unmatched junction bases: 11. The CDR3 contains 15 residues. CDR3 amino acids: CASGGGQGVFQPQHF. CDR3 DNA: TGTGCCAGTGGGGGGGGACAGGGAGTTTTTCAGCCCCAGCATTTT.

V and J are TRBV5-4 and TRBJ2-3, with 11 bases matching TRBD2. Germline CDR1 and CDR2: SGHNT and YYREEE (reference sequence). Trimming took 4 bases from V and 4 from J; bases not matched to a gene: 5. The CDR3 contains 15 residues. CDR3 loop: CASSGSGGASDTQYF. CDR3 in DNA: TGTGCCAGCAGCGGTAGCGGGGGGGCCTCAGATACGCAGTATTTT.

CDR3 amino acids: CASSLVFGTGTYEQYF. The CDR3, as DNA: TGTGCCAGCAGCTTGGTATTCGGGACAGGGACCTACGAGCAGTACTTC. The chain uses TRBV5-4 and TRBJ2-7; 9 bases line up with TRBD1. J gave up 2 bases and V 0 bases, and 6 bases lay outside the gene matches. From germline, CDR1 is SGHNT and CDR2 YYREEE (reference sequence). The CDR3 length is 16 residues. Full variable domain (missing parts from reference TRBV5-4 and TRBJ2-7): ETGVTQSPTHLIKTRGQQVTLRCSSQSGHNTVSWYQQALGQGPQFIFQYYREEENGRGNFPPRFSGLQFPNYSSELNVNALELDDSALYLCASSLVFGTGTYEQYFGPGTRLTVT.